The 4 T cell receptor beta chains listed next were all sequenced from one sample in a study of blood T cell repertoires in COVID-19 (dated by TCRdb to the early 2020s). Library method: the immunoSEQ multiplex PCR assay. This immuneACCESS table, as held by TCRdb, lists in-frame sequences with V and J called but not all clones. Of the missing ones, under half trace to an unresolved V gene in checked studies; the others have no known cause. The sample table shows 200,000 to 300,000 clones, and approximately 89% are seen once. The ten largest clones take up less than 4% of the sample. The sequenced sample was PBMCs or T cells enriched from blood (not recorded which). All receptors come from a woman under 40 with acute COVID-19.

This clone occurred a few times. The chain is built from TRBV30 and TRBJ1-2; 9 nucleotides match TRBD1. The CDR3 totals 16 residues. Germline V gene data show CDR1 as GTSNPN and CDR2 as SVGIG (reference sequence). The V gene end was trimmed by 4 bases and the J gene end by 2 bases; junction bases not matched to a gene: 11. CDR3 sequence (DNA): TGTGCCTGGAAAAGGGACAGGGTTAGAACGAACTATGGCTACACCTTC. This gives the protein CAWKRDRVRTNYGYTF.

The chain combines TRBV7-9 with TRBJ1-5; D gene ambiguous. Deletions cut 4 bases from V and 4 bases from J, with 17 bases between. Germline values: CDR1 SEHNR, CDR2 FQNEAQ (reference sequence). This CDR3 spans 16 amino acids. The CDR3 sequence is CASSSNEGGFNQPQHF. The CDR3 DNA sequence: TGTGCCAGCAGCTCTAACGAGGGAGGGTTTAATCAGCCCCAGCATTTT. Supplemented by reference TRBV7-9 and TRBJ1-5, the full variable domain reads DTGVSQNPRHKITKRGQNVTFRCDPISEHNRLYWYRQTLGQGPEFLTYFQNEAQLEKSRLLSDRFSAERPKGSFSTLEIQRTEQGDSAMYLCASSSNEGGFNQPQHFGDGTRLSIL.

This chain uses TRBV4-1 with TRBJ2-1, with 10 bases that match TRBD2. The CDR3 spans 18 residues. J lost 10 bases, V lost 0 bases, and 15 bases had no gene match. Germline-derived CDR1 and CDR2 are MGHRA and YSYEKL. In nucleotides, the CDR3 is TGCGCCAGCAGCCAAGAGGGGTTAGCGGGGGGACCGGTCGGAGAGCAGTTCTTC. Translated, it gives CASSQEGLAGGPVGEQFF.

The gene calls are TRBV6-1 and TRBJ2-3; 9 bases map to TRBD2. Unmatched junction bases numbered 10, after V lost 1 base and J lost 5 bases. CDR1 and CDR2 from the germline V gene are MNHNS and SASEGT. This CDR3 region has 17 residues. CDR3 nucleotide sequence: TGTGCCAGCAGTGAAGTGCGCCCTAGCGGGGCCCTAGATACGCAGTATTTT. Protein: CASSEVRPSGALDTQYF.